The 8 T cell receptor beta chains below all came from one sample that was sequenced in a study of T-cell memory formation after mild COVID-19. TCRdb reprocessed the 5' RACE reads with MiXCR, giving one entry per CDR3 protein. The sample shows 450,000 or so distinct CDR3 sequences, around a quarter of them seen only once. The sample consisted of PBMCs or a T cell subset sorted from them (not recorded which). Source of these receptors: an adult woman who had mild COVID-19 (a few samples of this study predate the infection). Cell type and time point are not known.

Ten or more counts support this clonotype. The chain carries TRBV29-1 and TRBJ2-3; 8 nucleotides align to TRBD1. CDR3 length equals 15 residues. Per germline, CDR1 SQVTM and CDR2 ANQGSEA. Germline trimming cut 7 bases from V and 4 bases from J; bases unmatched to any gene: 13. This chain's CDR3 is CSAPPPDRVPDTQYF. DNA for the CDR3: TGCAGCGCCCCGCCCCCGGACAGGGTGCCAGATACGCAGTATTTT.

The chain carries TRBV10-3 and TRBJ1-2, with 9 bases that match TRBD1. J was trimmed by 3 bases and V by 3 bases; bases with no gene match: 11. Germline V lookup: CDR1 ENHRY, CDR2 SYGVKD. The CDR3 has 17 amino acids. The CDR3 is CAISDTPRQGVDYGYTF. In nucleotides, the CDR3 is TGTGCCATCAGTGATACCCCAAGACAGGGGGTGGACTATGGCTACACCTTC.

This clonotype was detected only a few times. Written as DNA, the CDR3 is TGCGCCAGCAGCCAAGATAGTCTAGCGGGGTCCTACGAGCAGTACTTC. It encodes CASSQDSLAGSYEQYF. V is TRBV4-3 and J is TRBJ2-7, with TRBD2 identical over 9 bases. With V trimmed by 0 bases and J by 1 base, 4 bases remained unmatched. Germline V lookup: CDR1 LGHNA, CDR2 YSLEER. The length of the CDR3 is 16 residues.

This clonotype was picked up a small number of times. The J gene is TRBJ2-4, the V gene TRBV9; 8 nucleotides line up with TRBD1. The CDR3 is 13 amino acids. Per the germline V gene, CDR1 is SGDLS and CDR2 is YYNGEE. J was trimmed by 4 bases and V by 3 bases; bases with no gene match: 0. Here the CDR3 reads CASSGTGKNIQYF. DNA of the CDR3: TGTGCCAGCAGCGGGACAGGGAAAAACATTCAGTACTTC.

V is TRBV20-1 and J is TRBJ1-1; 9 nucleotides align to TRBD1. Trimming took 3 bases from V and 6 from J; bases not matched to a gene: 8. The CDR3 is made up of 14 amino acids. Per germline, CDR1 DFQATT and CDR2 SNEGSKA (reference sequence). The CDR3 nucleotides read TGCAGTGCTAGTGAGGGGACAGGGATTCCTGAAGCTTTCTTT. It codes for CSASEGTGIPEAFF.

This clonotype came up many times. V usage is TRBV5-5 and J usage is TRBJ1-1; D unresolved. Germline V gene sequence: CDR1 SGHKS, CDR2 YYEKEE (reference sequence). The CDR3 length is 15 residues. Trimming stripped 0 bases from V and 0 bases from J, with 9 bases between. The CDR3 loop is CASSLEGGMNTEAFF. In DNA form, the CDR3 reads TGTGCCAGCAGCTTGGAAGGAGGAATGAACACTGAAGCTTTCTTT.

The V gene is TRBV5-1, the J gene TRBJ2-1; the D is unclear. The V gene's germline CDR1 is SGHRS and CDR2 YFSETQ. The V gene lost 3 bases and the J gene lost 4 bases, with 14 bases spanning the gap. This CDR3 comprises 15 residues. For the CDR3, the DNA is TGCGCCAGCAGCTCGGGTACCATGGATTACAATGAGCAGTTCTTC. Protein sequence: CASSSGTMDYNEQFF.

The chain employs TRBV12-3 or TRBV12-4 and TRBJ1-2; D not resolved. The CDR3 totals 13 residues. V was trimmed by 6 bases and J by 5 bases, leaving 13 bases between them. CDR3 nucleotide sequence: TGTGCCAGCAGACGGACGGAACTTTATGGCTACACCTTC. It translates to CASRRTELYGYTF.